This T cell receptor (beta chain) comes out of a study of shared clonotypes between healthy human individuals. In the study overall: The study used three CD4 naive, three CD4 memory, two CD8 naive and one CD8 memory plate per donor.

Measured with immunoSEQ multiplex PCR; TCRdb has only the in-frame clones, and not every one. The table has 2 million to 2.5 million clones, approximately 94% seen once. Germline V gene data show CDR1 as GTSNPN and CDR2 as SVGIG (reference sequence). CDR3 size: 15 residues. V shed 5 bases and J 4 bases; nucleotides not matched to a gene: 9. Regarding the study as a whole: Donor scarcity curtailed the genetic and exposure-history diversity represented herein. Sample collection involved blood only; tissue repertoires are likely different.

This clone was seen just once. The target antigen is unknown. Sequencing was done on a sample of naive CD4+ T cells sorted from blood. Subset indicated: CD45RA+ positively selected. This chain joins TRBV30 and TRBJ1-2, with 11 bases fitting TRBD1. The source of this sequence is a man between 18 and 29 years old in good health. CDR3 nucleotides: TGTGCCTGGGACAAGGACAGGGGGCTTGGCTATGGCTACACCTTC. Translation gives CAWDKDRGLGYGYTF.